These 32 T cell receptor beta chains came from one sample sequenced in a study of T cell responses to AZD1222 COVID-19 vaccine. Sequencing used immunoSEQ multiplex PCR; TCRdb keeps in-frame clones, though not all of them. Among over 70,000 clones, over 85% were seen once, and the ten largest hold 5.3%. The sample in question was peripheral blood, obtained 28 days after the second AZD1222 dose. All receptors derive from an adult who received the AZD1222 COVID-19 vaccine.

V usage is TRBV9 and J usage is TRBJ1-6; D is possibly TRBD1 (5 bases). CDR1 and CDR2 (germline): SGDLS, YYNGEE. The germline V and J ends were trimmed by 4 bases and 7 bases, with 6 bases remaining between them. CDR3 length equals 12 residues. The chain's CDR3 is CASSTGNSPLHF. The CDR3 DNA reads TGTGCCAGCAGCACAGGAAATTCACCCCTCCACTTT.

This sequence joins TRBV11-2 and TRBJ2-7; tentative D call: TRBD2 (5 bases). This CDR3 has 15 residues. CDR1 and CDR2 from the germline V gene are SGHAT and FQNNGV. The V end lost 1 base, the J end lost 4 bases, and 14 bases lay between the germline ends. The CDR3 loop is CASSLGPGSGYEQYF. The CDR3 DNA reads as TGTGCCAGCAGCTTAGGGCCGGGGTCGGGATACGAGCAGTACTTC. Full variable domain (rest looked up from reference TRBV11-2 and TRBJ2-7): EAGVAQSPRYKIIEKRQSVAFWCNPISGHATLYWYQQILGQGPKLLIQFQNNGVVDDSQLPKDRFSAERLKGVDSTLKIQPAKLEDSAVYLCASSLGPGSGYEQYFGPGTRLTVT.

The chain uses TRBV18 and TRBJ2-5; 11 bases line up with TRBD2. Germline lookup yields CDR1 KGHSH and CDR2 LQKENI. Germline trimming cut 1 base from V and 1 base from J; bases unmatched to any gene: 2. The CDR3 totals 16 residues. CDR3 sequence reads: CASSPLGTSGQETQYF. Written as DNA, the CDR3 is TGTGCCAGCTCACCACTGGGGACTAGCGGCCAAGAGACCCAGTACTTC.

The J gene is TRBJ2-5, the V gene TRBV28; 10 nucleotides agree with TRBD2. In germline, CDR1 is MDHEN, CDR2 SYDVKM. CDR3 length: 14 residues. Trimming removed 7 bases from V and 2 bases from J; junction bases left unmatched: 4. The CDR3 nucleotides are TGTGCCAGCACGACTAGCGGGTTACAAGAGACCCAGTACTTC. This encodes CASTTSGLQETQYF.

DNA of the CDR3: TGTGCCAGCAGCCCCAAGAAGGGTGGCACAGATACGCAGTATTTT. It codes for CASSPKKGGTDTQYF. This rearrangement joins TRBV7-9 to TRBJ2-3; D unresolved. Trimming pared 5 bases from V and 1 base from J, leaving 13 bases between. The CDR3 is 15 amino acids. Germline-derived CDR1 and CDR2 are SEHNR and FQNEAQ (reference sequence).

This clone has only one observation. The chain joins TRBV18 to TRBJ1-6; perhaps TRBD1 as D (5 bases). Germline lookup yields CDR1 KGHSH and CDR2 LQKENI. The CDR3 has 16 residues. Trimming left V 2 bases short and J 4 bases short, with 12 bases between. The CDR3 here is CASSPSDRGYNSPLHF. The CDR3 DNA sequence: TGTGCCAGCTCACCAAGCGACCGGGGGTATAATTCACCCCTCCACTTT.

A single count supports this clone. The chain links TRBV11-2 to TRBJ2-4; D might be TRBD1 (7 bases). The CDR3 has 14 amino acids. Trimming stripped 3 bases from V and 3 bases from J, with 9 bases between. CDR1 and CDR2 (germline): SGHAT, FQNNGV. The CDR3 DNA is TGTGCCAGCAGCTTTCAGGGGGGCAAAAACATTCAGTACTTC. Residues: CASSFQGGKNIQYF.

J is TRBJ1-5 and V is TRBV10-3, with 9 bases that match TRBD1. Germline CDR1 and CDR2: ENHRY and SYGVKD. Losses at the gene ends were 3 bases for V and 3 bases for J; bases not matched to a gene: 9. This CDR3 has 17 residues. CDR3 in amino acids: CAISDYRGPFDNQPQHF. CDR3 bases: TGTGCCATCAGTGATTACAGGGGGCCTTTTGACAATCAGCCCCAGCATTTT.

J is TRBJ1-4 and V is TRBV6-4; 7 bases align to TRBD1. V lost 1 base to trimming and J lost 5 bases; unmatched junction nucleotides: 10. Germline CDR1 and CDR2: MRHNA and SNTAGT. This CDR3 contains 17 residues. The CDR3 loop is CASSDFETGRENEKLFF. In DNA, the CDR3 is TGTGCCAGCAGTGACTTTGAGACAGGGAGGGAAAATGAAAAACTGTTTTTT.

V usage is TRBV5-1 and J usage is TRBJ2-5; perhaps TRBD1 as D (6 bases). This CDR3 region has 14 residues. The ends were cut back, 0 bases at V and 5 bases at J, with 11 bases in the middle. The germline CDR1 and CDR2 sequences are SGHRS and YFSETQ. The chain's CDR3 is CASSLELGGETQYF. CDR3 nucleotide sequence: TGCGCCAGCAGCTTGGAACTAGGGGGTGAGACCCAGTACTTC. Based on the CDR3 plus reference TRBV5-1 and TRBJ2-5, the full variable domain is KAGVTQTPRYLIKTRGQQVTLSCSPISGHRSVSWYQQTPGQGLQFLFEYFSETQRNKGNFPGRFSGRQFSNSRSEMNVSTLELGDSALYLCASSLELGGETQYFGPGTRLLVL.

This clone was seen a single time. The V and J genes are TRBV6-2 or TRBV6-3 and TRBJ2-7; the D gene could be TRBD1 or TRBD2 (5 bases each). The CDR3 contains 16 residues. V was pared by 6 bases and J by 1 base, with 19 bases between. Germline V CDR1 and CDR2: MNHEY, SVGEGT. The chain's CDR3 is CASSQGLGPLSYEQYF. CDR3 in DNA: TGTGCCAGCAGCCAAGGGTTGGGACCCTTGTCCTACGAGCAGTACTTC.

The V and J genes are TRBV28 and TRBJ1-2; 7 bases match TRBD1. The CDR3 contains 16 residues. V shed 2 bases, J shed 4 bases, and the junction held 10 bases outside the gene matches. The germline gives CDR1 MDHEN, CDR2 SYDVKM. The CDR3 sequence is CASSLRERQGIYGYTF. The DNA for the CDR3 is TGTGCCAGCAGTTTAAGGGAGAGACAGGGTATCTATGGCTACACCTTC.

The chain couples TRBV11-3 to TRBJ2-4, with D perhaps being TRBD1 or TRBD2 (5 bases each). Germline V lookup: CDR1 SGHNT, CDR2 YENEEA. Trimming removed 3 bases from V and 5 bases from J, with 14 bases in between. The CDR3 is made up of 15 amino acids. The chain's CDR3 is CASSLDTSTENIQYF. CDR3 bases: TGTGCCAGCAGCTTGGACACTAGTACCGAAAACATTCAGTACTTC.

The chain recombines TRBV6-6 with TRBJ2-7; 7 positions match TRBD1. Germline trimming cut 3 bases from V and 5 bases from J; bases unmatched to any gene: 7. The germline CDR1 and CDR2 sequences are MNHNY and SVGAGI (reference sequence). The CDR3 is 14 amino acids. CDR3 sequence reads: CASSYGTESNEQYV. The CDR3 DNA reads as TGTGCCAGCAGTTATGGGACAGAAAGCAACGAGCAGTACGTC.

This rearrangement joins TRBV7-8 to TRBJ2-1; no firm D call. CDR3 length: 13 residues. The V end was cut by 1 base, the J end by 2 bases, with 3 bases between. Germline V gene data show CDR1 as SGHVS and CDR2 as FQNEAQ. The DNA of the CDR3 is TGTGCCAGCAGCTTAGGTCCCTACAATGAGCAGTTCTTC. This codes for CASSLGPYNEQFF.

The CDR3 DNA follows: TGCGCCAGCATAACGACAGAAGCCAAAAACATTCAGTACTTC. Translated, it gives CASITTEAKNIQYF. V gene TRBV5-1 combines with J gene TRBJ2-4; D might be TRBD1 (5 bases). Trimming left V 6 bases short and J 0 bases short, with 10 bases between. The CDR3 extends over 14 amino acids. Germline assignment: CDR1 SGHRS and CDR2 YFSETQ. Drawing the rest from reference TRBV5-1 and TRBJ2-4, the complete variable domain is KAGVTQTPRYLIKTRGQQVTLSCSPISGHRSVSWYQQTPGQGLQFLFEYFSETQRNKGNFPGRFSGRQFSNSRSEMNVSTLELGDSALYLCASITTEAKNIQYFGAGTRLSVL.

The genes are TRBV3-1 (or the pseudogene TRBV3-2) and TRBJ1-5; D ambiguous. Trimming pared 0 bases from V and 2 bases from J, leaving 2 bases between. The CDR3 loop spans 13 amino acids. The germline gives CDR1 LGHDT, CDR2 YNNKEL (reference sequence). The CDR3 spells CASSQDGNQPQHF. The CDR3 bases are TGTGCCAGCAGCCAAGATGGCAATCAGCCCCAGCATTTT.

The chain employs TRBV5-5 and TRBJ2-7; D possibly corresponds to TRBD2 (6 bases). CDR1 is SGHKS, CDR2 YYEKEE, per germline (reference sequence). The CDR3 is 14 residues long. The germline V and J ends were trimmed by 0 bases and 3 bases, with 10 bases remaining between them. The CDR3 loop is CASSLEAGNYEQYV. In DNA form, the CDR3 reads TGTGCCAGCAGCTTGGAGGCGGGGAACTACGAGCAGTACGTC.

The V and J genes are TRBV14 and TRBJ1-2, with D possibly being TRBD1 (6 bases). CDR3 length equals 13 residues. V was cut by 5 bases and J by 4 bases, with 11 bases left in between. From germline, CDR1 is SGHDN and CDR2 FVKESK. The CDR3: CASSWTDSYGYTF. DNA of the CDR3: TGTGCCAGCAGCTGGACAGATAGCTATGGCTACACCTTC.

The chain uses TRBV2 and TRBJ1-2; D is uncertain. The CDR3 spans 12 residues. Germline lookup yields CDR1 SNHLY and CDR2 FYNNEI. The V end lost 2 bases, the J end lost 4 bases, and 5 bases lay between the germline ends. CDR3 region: CASSEIAYGYTF. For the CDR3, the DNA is TGTGCCAGCAGTGAAATAGCCTATGGCTACACCTTC. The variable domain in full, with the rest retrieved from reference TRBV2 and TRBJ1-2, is EPEVTQTPSHQVTQMGQEVILRCVPISNHLYFYWYRQILGQKVEFLVSFYNNEISEKSEIFDDQFSVERPDGSNFTLKIRSTKLEDSAMYFCASSEIAYGYTFGSGTRLTVV.

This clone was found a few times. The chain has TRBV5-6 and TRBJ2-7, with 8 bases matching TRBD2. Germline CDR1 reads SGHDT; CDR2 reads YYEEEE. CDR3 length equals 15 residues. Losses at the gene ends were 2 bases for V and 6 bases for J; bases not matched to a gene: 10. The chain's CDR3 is CASSFGTSLGGEQYV. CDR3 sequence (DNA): TGTGCCAGCAGCTTCGGGACTAGTCTTGGGGGCGAGCAGTACGTC.

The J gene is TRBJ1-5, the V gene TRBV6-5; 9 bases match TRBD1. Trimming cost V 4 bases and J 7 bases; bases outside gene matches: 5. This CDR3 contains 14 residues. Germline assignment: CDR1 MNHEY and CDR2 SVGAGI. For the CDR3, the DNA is TGTGCCAGCAGTTTGACAGGGGGTGGACAGCCCCAGCATTTT. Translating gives CASSLTGGGQPQHF.

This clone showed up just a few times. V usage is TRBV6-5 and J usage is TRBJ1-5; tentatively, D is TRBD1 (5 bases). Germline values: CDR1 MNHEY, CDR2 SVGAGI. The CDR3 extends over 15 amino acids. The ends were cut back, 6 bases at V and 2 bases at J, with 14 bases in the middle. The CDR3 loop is CASSPSGVGNQPQHF. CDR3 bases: TGTGCCAGCAGCCCGTCGGGGGTTGGCAATCAGCCCCAGCATTTT.

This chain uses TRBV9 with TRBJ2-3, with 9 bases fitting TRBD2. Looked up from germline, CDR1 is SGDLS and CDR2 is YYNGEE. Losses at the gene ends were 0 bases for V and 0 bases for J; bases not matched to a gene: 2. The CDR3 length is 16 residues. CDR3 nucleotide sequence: TGTGCCAGCAGCGTAGTTAGCGGGGGTAGCACAGATACGCAGTATTTT. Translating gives CASSVVSGGSTDTQYF.

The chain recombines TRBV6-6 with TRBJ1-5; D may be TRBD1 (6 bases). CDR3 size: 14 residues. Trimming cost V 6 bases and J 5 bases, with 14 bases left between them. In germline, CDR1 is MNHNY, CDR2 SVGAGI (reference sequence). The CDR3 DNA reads TGTGCCAGCAGCTCGGACAGAGGCGATCAGCCCCAGCATTTT. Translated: CASSSDRGDQPQHF.

The CDR3 protein is CASTQTGTVFPHGYTF. For the CDR3, the DNA is TGTGCCAGTACTCAGACAGGGACCGTCTTTCCTCATGGCTACACCTTC. The rearrangement joins TRBV19 to TRBJ1-2; TRBD1 aligns across 7 bases. After removal of 7 bases from V and 6 bases from J, the junction contained 17 bases not matched to a gene. This CDR3 is built from 16 residues. The germline V gene encodes CDR1 LNHDA and CDR2 SQIVND (reference sequence).

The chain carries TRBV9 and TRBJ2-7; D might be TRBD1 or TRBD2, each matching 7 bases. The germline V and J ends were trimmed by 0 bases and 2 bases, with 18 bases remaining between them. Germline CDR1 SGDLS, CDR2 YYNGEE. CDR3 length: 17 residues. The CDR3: CASSVDGRGQSPYEQYF. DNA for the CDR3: TGTGCCAGCAGCGTAGATGGGAGGGGGCAGTCCCCCTACGAGCAGTACTTC. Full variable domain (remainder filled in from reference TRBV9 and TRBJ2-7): DSGVTQTPKHLITATGQRVTLRCSPRSGDLSVYWYQQSLDQGLQFLIQYYNGEERAKGNILERFSAQQFPDLHSELNLSSLELGDSALYFCASSVDGRGQSPYEQYFGPGTRLTVT.

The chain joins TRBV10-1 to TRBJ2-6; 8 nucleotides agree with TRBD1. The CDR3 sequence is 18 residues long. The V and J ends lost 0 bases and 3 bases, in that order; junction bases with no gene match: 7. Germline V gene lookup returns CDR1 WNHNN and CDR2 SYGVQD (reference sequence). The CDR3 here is CASSESDRGSGGANVLTF. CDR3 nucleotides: TGCGCCAGCAGTGAGTCAGACAGGGGAAGCGGTGGGGCCAACGTCCTGACTTTC.

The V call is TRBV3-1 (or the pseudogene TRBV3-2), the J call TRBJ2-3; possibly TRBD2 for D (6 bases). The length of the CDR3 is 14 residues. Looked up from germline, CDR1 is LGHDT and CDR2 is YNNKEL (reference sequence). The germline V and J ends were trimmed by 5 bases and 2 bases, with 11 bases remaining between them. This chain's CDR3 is CASSVRGNTDTQYF. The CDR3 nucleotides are TGTGCCAGCAGCGTTCGGGGGAACACAGATACGCAGTATTTT.

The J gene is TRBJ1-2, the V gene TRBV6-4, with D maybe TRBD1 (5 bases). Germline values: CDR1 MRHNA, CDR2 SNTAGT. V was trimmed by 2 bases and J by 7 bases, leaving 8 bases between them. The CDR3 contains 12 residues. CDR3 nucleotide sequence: TGTGCCAGCAGTGACGGGACGACTGGCTACACCTTC. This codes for CASSDGTTGYTF.

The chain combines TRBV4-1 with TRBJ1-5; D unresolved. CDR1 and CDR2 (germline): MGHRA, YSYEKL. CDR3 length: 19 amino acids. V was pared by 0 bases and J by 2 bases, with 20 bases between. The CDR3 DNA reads TGCGCCAGCAGCCAAGATCATCAGCAGGCGGGGAGGCGCAATCAGCCCCAGCATTTT. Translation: CASSQDHQQAGRRNQPQHF.

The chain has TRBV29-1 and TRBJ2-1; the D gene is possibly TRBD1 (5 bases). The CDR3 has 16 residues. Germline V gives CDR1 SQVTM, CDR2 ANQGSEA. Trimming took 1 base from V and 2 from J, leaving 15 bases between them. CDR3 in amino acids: CSVEGVEDKTYNEQFF. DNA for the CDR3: TGCAGCGTTGAAGGGGTTGAGGACAAGACCTACAATGAGCAGTTCTTC.